This TCR beta chain comes out of a study of CD8+ T cells in alopecia areata. Isolated RNA was reverse transcribed into cDNA used as the sequencing template. Repertoires were generated with immunoSEQ multiplex PCR, while TCRdb's copy carries only in-frame clones and drops some. In the table there are around 270,000 clones, 55% to 70% of which are singletons. The treatment: oral pan-JAK inhibitor, 5-10 mg twice daily. Germline V gives CDR1 GTSNPN, CDR2 SVGIG (reference sequence). V was cut by 2 bases and J by 8 bases, with 12 bases left in between. This CDR3 is built from 12 residues. The sample was CD4+ T cells sorted from blood, taken at week 24, from a patient treated with tofacitinib. The TCR originated in a human donor with alopecia areata. The chain has TRBV30 and TRBJ1-2; maybe TRBD1 (5 bases). This CDR3 is CAWSPAGQGYTF. CDR3 in DNA: TGTGCCTGGAGTCCAGCAGGGCAGGGCTACACCTTC.